These T cell receptor beta chains were read from a single sample in a study of identical twins. TCRdb called the 5' RACE reads again in MiXCR, with one record for every CDR3 protein. The table records about 890,000 distinct CDR3 sequences, roughly 12% of them present only once. The same data also went into a second study, on yellow fever vaccine responses in identical twins.

Sequenced material: PBMCs. The source is a woman between 18 and 29 years old in good health. CDR3s include the opening cysteine and the closing phenylalanine or tryptophan. A D gene is named only where the DNA matches it firmly. Expanded clones are given a class, and other clones once, few, many or no size at all.

CASSLEEGPYEQYF	TGCGCCAGCAGCTTGGAAGAAGGTCCTTACGAGCAGTACTTC	TRBV5-1	-	-	TRBJ2-7
CASSEWDRVGETQYF	TGTGCCAGCAGTGAATGGGACAGGGTGGGAGAGACCCAGTACTTC	TRBV2	-	TRBD1	TRBJ2-5
CASRPFGWGADTQYF	TGTGCCAGCAGGCCGTTCGGGTGGGGTGCAGATACGCAGTATTTT	TRBV27	-	-	TRBJ2-3
CASSLLAAGRVEQFF	TGCGCCAGCAGCTTGCTTGCGGCAGGGCGGGTTGAGCAGTTCTTC	TRBV5-1	few	-	TRBJ2-1
CASSRTTGGGYAYNEQFF	TGTGCCAGCAGCCGCACCACAGGGGGCGGGTATGCGTACAATGAGCAGTTCTTC	TRBV7-8	-	TRBD1	TRBJ2-1
CASGGVGDTQYF	TGTGCCAGCGGGGGGGTTGGGGATACGCAGTATTTT	TRBV12-3/TRBV12-4	-	TRBD2	TRBJ2-3
CASSLRPDANYGYTF	TGCGCCAGCAGCTTAAGGCCCGACGCTAACTATGGCTACACCTTC	TRBV5-1	-	-	TRBJ1-2
CASSLGDRYSPLHF	TGCGCCAGCAGCTTGGGAGACAGATATTCACCCCTCCACTTT	TRBV5-1	-	-	TRBJ1-6
CAISETDTYEQYF	TGTGCCATCAGTGAGACAGACACCTACGAGCAGTACTTC	TRBV10-3	few	-	TRBJ2-7
CASSQDASNTQYF	TGTGCCAGCAGCCAAGACGCATCAAATACGCAGTATTTT	TRBV3-1	-	-	TRBJ2-3
CSVVLAGFREQYF	TGCAGCGTTGTTCTAGCGGGATTCCGGGAGCAGTACTTC	TRBV29-1	few	TRBD2	TRBJ2-7
CASSLGGQQAGELFF	TGTGCCAGCAGTTTGGGGGGCCAACAGGCAGGGGAGCTGTTTTTT	TRBV12-3/TRBV12-4	-	-	TRBJ2-2
CASSDGDYYNEQFF	TGTGCCAGCAGTGACGGGGACTACTACAATGAGCAGTTCTTC	TRBV6-1	-	TRBD2	TRBJ2-1
CAIGAGPGELFF	TGTGCCATCGGGGCGGGACCCGGGGAGCTGTTTTTT	TRBV10-3	few	-	TRBJ2-2
CASANSGSGYEQYF	TGTGCCAGCGCAAATAGCGGGAGTGGTTACGAGCAGTACTTC	TRBV12-3/TRBV12-4	-	TRBD2	TRBJ2-7
CATARDLQETQYF	TGTGCCACCGCTCGGGACTTGCAAGAGACCCAGTACTTC	TRBV12-3/TRBV12-4	many	-	TRBJ2-5
CASSSGEFTYNEQFF	TGCGCCAGCAGTTCCGGGGAGTTTACCTACAATGAGCAGTTCTTC	TRBV5-1	-	-	TRBJ2-1
CSATDRGNTEAFF	TGCAGTGCTACGGACAGGGGAAACACTGAAGCTTTCTTT	TRBV20-1	many	TRBD1	TRBJ1-1
CASSQGQMTPYQETQYF	TGTGCCAGCAGCCAAGGACAGATGACCCCTTACCAAGAGACCCAGTACTTC	TRBV7-6	-	-	TRBJ2-5
CASSDGLAGTDTQYF	TGCGCCAGCAGTGACGGACTAGCGGGGACAGATACGCAGTATTTT	TRBV10-2	few	TRBD2	TRBJ2-3
CASSLGRLGEKLFF	TGCGCCAGCAGCTTAGGACGGTTGGGTGAAAAACTGTTTTTT	TRBV5-1	few	-	TRBJ1-4
CASSTSGRSGEQYF	TGTGCCAGCAGTACTAGCGGGAGATCGGGTGAGCAGTACTTC	TRBV6-5	few	TRBD2	TRBJ2-7
CSVSEANEKLFF	TGCAGCGTTTCAGAAGCTAATGAAAAACTGTTTTTT	TRBV29-1	few	-	TRBJ1-4
CASSQVSDNQPQHF	TGCGCCAGCAGCCAAGTGTCAGACAATCAGCCCCAGCATTTT	TRBV4-1	many	-	TRBJ1-5
CSVETPGLAGGPTDTQYF	TGCAGCGTTGAAACCCCGGGACTAGCGGGAGGGCCAACAGATACGCAGTATTTT	TRBV29-1	-	TRBD2	TRBJ2-3
CASSLAGHSGANVLTF	TGCGCCAGCAGCTTGGCAGGGCACTCTGGGGCCAACGTCCTGACTTTC	TRBV5-1	-	-	TRBJ2-6
CSASPGRSNSPLHF	TGCAGTGCTAGCCCAGGGCGGAGTAATTCACCCCTCCACTTT	TRBV20-1	-	-	TRBJ1-6
CASSPIEGLYNEQFF	TGTGCCAGCAGCCCGATAGAAGGTCTCTACAATGAGCAGTTCTTC	TRBV3-1	few	-	TRBJ2-1
CASSLLWSRETQYF	TGCGCCAGCAGCTTGTTATGGAGTAGGGAGACCCAGTACTTC	TRBV5-1	many	-	TRBJ2-5
CASAVGNRDYGYTF	TGTGCCAGCGCAGTCGGGAACAGGGACTATGGCTACACCTTC	TRBV12-3/TRBV12-4	many	-	TRBJ1-2
CASSERVGGTETQYF	TGTGCCAGCAGTGAAAGGGTCGGGGGGACGGAGACCCAGTACTTC	TRBV6-1	-	TRBD2	TRBJ2-5
CASGLDAGVDTEAFF	TGTGCTAGTGGTTTGGACGCTGGGGTGGACACTGAAGCTTTCTTT	TRBV12-5	-	-	TRBJ1-1
CSARGRGGNSNQPQHF	TGCAGTGCTAGAGGGCGGGGCGGGAATAGCAATCAGCCCCAGCATTTT	TRBV20-1	few	-	TRBJ1-5
CASSETESSYNEQFF	TGTGCCAGCAGTGAGACTGAGTCCTCCTACAATGAGCAGTTCTTC	TRBV6-4	few	-	TRBJ2-1
CASGVAGNHEQYF	TGCGCCAGCGGGGTAGCGGGAAATCACGAGCAGTACTTC	TRBV10-2	few	TRBD2	TRBJ2-7
CASSQVGTHTTGELFF	TGTGCCAGCAGCCAAGTCGGGACACATACCACCGGGGAGCTGTTTTTT	TRBV3-1	few	-	TRBJ2-2
CASSTGRGYNSPLHF	TGTGCCAGCAGTACGGGGAGGGGGTATAATTCACCCCTCCACTTT	TRBV6-1	few	-	TRBJ1-6
CASSSPGQGGGETQYF	TGTGCCAGCAGTTCCCCGGGACAAGGAGGGGGGGAGACCCAGTACTTC	TRBV28	-	-	TRBJ2-5
CASSYADALSSYEQYF	TGTGCCAGCAGTTACGCCGACGCCCTAAGCTCCTACGAGCAGTACTTC	TRBV6-5	few	-	TRBJ2-7
CASSLAMAAQETQYF	TGTGCCAGCAGCTTAGCAATGGCAGCCCAAGAGACCCAGTACTTC	TRBV7-9	-	-	TRBJ2-5
CASSQDQGLAGPKAFF	TGTGCCAGCAGCCAAGATCAGGGACTAGCCGGTCCTAAGGCGTTCTTC	TRBV4-2	-	TRBD2	TRBJ2-1
CASSGSVPGTDTQYF	TGTGCCAGCAGTGGTAGCGTCCCAGGGACAGATACGCAGTATTTT	TRBV12-3/TRBV12-4	-	-	TRBJ2-3
CAAGGGPIHEQFF	TGTGCAGCGGGGGGAGGCCCGATACATGAGCAGTTCTTC	TRBV28	many	TRBD2	TRBJ2-1
CASSLPPENTEAFF	TGTGCCAGCAGCCTCCCGCCGGAGAACACTGAAGCTTTCTTT	TRBV9	many	-	TRBJ1-1
CATSGGSGDTQYF	TGTGCCACATCGGGCGGCAGCGGGGATACGCAGTATTTT	TRBV10-3	few	-	TRBJ2-3
CASVPLGGRMHEQFF	TGCGCCAGCGTCCCTCTGGGCGGGAGAATGCATGAGCAGTTCTTC	TRBV5-1	few	TRBD2	TRBJ2-1
CASSGRGIGNIQYF	TGTGCCAGCAGTGGTCGAGGGATCGGGAACATTCAGTACTTC	TRBV6-1	-	-	TRBJ2-4
CSHKGERVYNEQFF	TGCAGCCATAAGGGGGAGAGAGTCTACAATGAGCAGTTCTTC	TRBV29-1	-	-	TRBJ2-1